This TCR beta chain was sequenced for a study of Tregs in tolerant kidney transplant recipients. V was cut by 0 bases and J by 4 bases, with 18 bases left in between. Germline V gene sequence: CDR1 PRHDT, CDR2 FYEKMQ (reference sequence). The CDR3 length is 17 residues. Using immunoSEQ multiplex PCR, the repertoire was profiled, and TCRdb retains in-frame clones only, with some absent. The top ten hold under 4% of the sample, which has around 15,000 clones, 53% seen once. Study conclusions and caveats: This study did not directly address biological reproducibility. Nucleotide sequences could not be compared across some patients' samples due to primer changes. The most relevant donor-specific Treg TCRbeta repertoire apparently came from expansion with activated donor B cells.

Recipient PBMCs carried a CFSE label and met irradiated graft donor PBMCs for approximately 6 days before FACS sorting. This clone showed up just a few times. Its matching antigen is unknown. This material consisted of CD4+ T cells from blood cultured with allogeneic cells, taken before the transplant. The origin of this receptor is a human patient who received a combined kidney and bone marrow transplant. The chain combines TRBV13 with TRBJ1-2; no definite D call. CDR3 DNA: TGTGCCAGCAGCTTAGGCCGAGGAAAAACGCACCTCTATGGCTACACCTTC. It encodes CASSLGRGKTHLYGYTF.